The next 8 T cell receptor beta chains were all read from a single sample in a study of T-cell memory formation after mild COVID-19. Each CDR3 protein gets one entry after TCRdb re-called the 5' RACE reads with MiXCR. The data contain a few hundred thousand distinct CDR3 sequences, around 8% of them singletons. Sequencing used PBMCs or a T cell subset sorted from them (not recorded which). The origin of the receptors is a man aged 18-30 years who had mild COVID-19 (a few samples of this study predate the infection). Cell type and time point are not known.

This clonotype was recorded a few times. This rearrangement joins TRBV20-1 to TRBJ2-1, with 8 bases lining up with TRBD2. The CDR3 has 19 amino acids. Germline V lookup: CDR1 DFQATT, CDR2 SNEGSKA (reference sequence). V gave up 1 base and J gave up 0 bases; unmatched junction bases: 14. Here the CDR3 reads CSARGGSGIPPSSYNEQFF. In DNA form, the CDR3 reads TGCAGTGCTAGAGGGGGTAGCGGGATCCCTCCGAGCTCCTACAATGAGCAGTTCTTC.

This clonotype was seen only a few times. This chain's CDR3 is CAWSRGGGETQYF. The CDR3 bases are TGTGCCTGGAGTCGTGGGGGAGGGGAGACCCAGTACTTC. The chain couples TRBV30 to TRBJ2-5; 7 nucleotides match TRBD2. Trimming took 2 bases from V and 5 from J; bases not matched to a gene: 5. Germline V gene sequence: CDR1 GTSNPN, CDR2 SVGIG (reference sequence). The CDR3 consists of 13 residues.

This clonotype was counted many times. V is TRBV24-1 and J is TRBJ2-1; TRBD2 aligns across 9 bases. The CDR3 loop spans 14 amino acids. The germline V gene has CDR1 KGHDR and CDR2 SFDVKD. The V segment lost 5 bases and the J segment 9 bases; nucleotides outside the gene matches: 7. The CDR3 loop is CATSAAGGPFEQFF. DNA for the CDR3: TGTGCCACCAGTGCCGCGGGGGGGCCTTTTGAGCAGTTCTTC.

The chain carries TRBV2 and TRBJ1-5; D is unresolved. CDR1 is SNHLY, CDR2 FYNNEI, per germline. V was trimmed by 6 bases and J by 7 bases, leaving 10 bases between them. The CDR3 has 12 residues. In DNA, the CDR3 is TGTGCCAGCAGGGGTATTGACCAGCCCCAGCATTTT. Translating it yields CASRGIDQPQHF.

In its sample, this clonotype was seen many times. This sequence joins TRBV2 and TRBJ1-2; 8 positions agree with TRBD1. Germline loops: CDR1 SNHLY, CDR2 FYNNEI. This CDR3 spans 12 amino acids. The trim removed 6 bases at V and 6 bases at J, leaving 3 bases unmatched. CDR3 sequence reads: CASSEQGDGYTF. CDR3 nucleotide sequence: TGTGCCAGCAGCGAACAGGGGGATGGCTACACCTTC.

This rearrangement joins TRBV5-1 to TRBJ2-7, with D perhaps matching TRBD2 (6 bases). The CDR3 is 14 residues long. Germline values: CDR1 SGHRS, CDR2 YFSETQ. The V and J ends lost 4 bases and 4 bases respectively, with 15 bases between them. CDR3 residues: CASSGGLGKYEQYF. The CDR3 coding sequence is TGCGCCAGCAGCGGGGGACTCGGGAAGTACGAGCAGTACTTC.

This clonotype was seen ten or more times. The chain is built from TRBV18 and TRBJ2-1; tentatively, D is TRBD1 (5 bases). The CDR3 loop spans 13 amino acids. Germline CDR1 KGHSH, CDR2 LQKENI. V lost 2 bases, J lost 4 bases, and 6 bases lay in between. Here the CDR3 DNA reads TGTGCCAGCTCACCAAGGACATACAATGAGCAGTTCTTC. Protein sequence: CASSPRTYNEQFF.

The sample holds many counts of this clonotype. The V gene is TRBV12-3 or TRBV12-4, the J gene TRBJ2-7; TRBD1 matches 10 bases. J lost 4 bases, V lost 7 bases, and 4 bases had no gene match. This CDR3 has 13 residues. CDR3: CASTLGQGYEQYV. Here the CDR3 DNA reads TGTGCCAGCACCCTGGGACAGGGGTACGAGCAGTACGTC.